A single sample is the source of the 5 T cell receptor beta chains below, sequenced in a study of T cell responses to AZD1222 COVID-19 vaccine. Clones were read by immunoSEQ multiplex PCR, and TCRdb kept only the in-frame ones, dropping some. The sample includes 90,000 to 100,000 clones, around 89% seen only once; the top ten take approximately 7.5%. The sample in question was peripheral blood, obtained on day 0 of AZD1222 vaccination. Receptor source: an adult in good health.

The chain has TRBV15 and TRBJ1-4, with 8 nucleotides matching TRBD1. V shed 7 bases, J shed 4 bases, and the junction held 8 bases outside the gene matches. CDR3 length equals 15 residues. CDR1 is LNHNV and CDR2 is YYDKDF in the germline V gene (reference sequence). The CDR3 sequence is CATTFRTGNNEKLFF. In DNA, the CDR3 is TGTGCCACCACCTTCCGGACAGGGAATAATGAAAAACTGTTTTTT.

The V call is TRBV19, the J call TRBJ2-2; TRBD2 matches 11 bases. This CDR3 is 16 amino acids long. Trimming removed 6 bases from V and 3 bases from J; junction bases left unmatched: 6. Germline CDR1 reads LNHDA; CDR2 reads SQIVND (reference sequence). The chain's CDR3 is CASRTSGAPDTGELFF. CDR3 coding DNA: TGTGCCAGTAGGACTAGCGGGGCCCCCGACACCGGGGAGCTGTTTTTT.

This chain joins TRBV6-5 and TRBJ1-3; no clear D. V was trimmed by 11 bases and J by 4 bases, leaving 15 bases between them. The CDR3 spans 13 residues. Per the germline V gene, CDR1 is MNHEY and CDR2 is SVGAGI. The chain's CDR3 is CAASPLAGNTIYF. The DNA of the CDR3 is TGTGCCGCTTCCCCCCTGGCCGGAAACACCATATATTTT.

The rearrangement links TRBV15 to TRBJ1-1; TRBD1 is a possible D gene (5 bases). CDR3 size: 12 residues. Germline loops: CDR1 LNHNV, CDR2 YYDKDF (reference sequence). The ends were cut back, 3 bases at V and 7 bases at J, with 9 bases in the middle. CDR3 residues: CATSRGTVEAFF. For the CDR3, the DNA is TGTGCCACCAGCAGGGGGACGGTTGAAGCTTTCTTT.

This chain links TRBV12-3 or TRBV12-4 with TRBJ1-2; D is undetermined. V was trimmed by 6 bases and J by 7 bases, leaving 12 bases between them. The CDR3 contains 12 residues. Here the CDR3 DNA reads TGTGCCAGCAGCGGCCCTTATCTTGGCTACACCTTC. Encoded protein: CASSGPYLGYTF.